This entry lists 3 T cell receptor beta chains sequenced from one sample in a study of long-term antiretroviral therapy in people with HIV. Run at survey level, the immunoSEQ assay was version v3.0. TCRdb keeps only in-frame clones here, not all; method: immunoSEQ multiplex PCR. The table includes some 25,000 clones, around 85% detected once. The specimen comprised unsorted PBMCs, sampled 0.7 years before starting antiretroviral therapy. The receptors were gathered from a man aged 25-40 years with HIV.

V usage is TRBV6-5 and J usage is TRBJ1-2; 7 positions match TRBD1. V lost 5 bases to trimming and J lost 1 base; unmatched junction nucleotides: 7. The CDR3 spans 15 residues. Germline lookup yields CDR1 MNHEY and CDR2 SVGAGI. In DNA form, the CDR3 reads TGTGCCAGCAGTCCCTCCCAGGGGGTTAACTATGGCTACACCTTC. Translation gives CASSPSQGVNYGYTF.

The chain recombines TRBV30 with TRBJ2-5; 8 positions match TRBD2. This CDR3 contains 14 residues. Unmatched junction bases numbered 5, after V lost 0 bases and J lost 5 bases. Germline CDR1 GTSNPN, CDR2 SVGIG (reference sequence). The CDR3 DNA sequence: TGTGCCTGGAGTGTGGCGGGAGGAGGGGAGACCCAGTACTTC. Amino acids: CAWSVAGGGETQYF.

This chain connects TRBV2 to TRBJ2-2, with 12 bases matching TRBD2. V shed 7 bases, J shed 6 bases, and the junction held 6 bases outside the gene matches. This CDR3 region has 15 residues. Per germline, CDR1 SNHLY and CDR2 FYNNEI. The CDR3 sequence is CASTKTSGRAGELFF. As DNA, the CDR3 is TGTGCCAGCACCAAGACTAGCGGGAGAGCCGGGGAGCTGTTTTTT.